These 21 T cell receptor beta chains came from one sample sequenced in a study of post-analysis software for immune sequencing data. Every TCR beta cDNA library bore unique molecular identifiers. MiXCR was run by TCRdb on the PCR reads, yielding one entry per CDR3 protein. The sample contains 380,000 or so distinct CDR3 sequences, roughly 30% of which appear only once. Their antigens are not known. The study's findings and limits: Relative to controls, patients had five TRBV segments at higher frequency, with TRBV5-6, TRBV5-1 and TRBV20-1 among these.

The sequenced sample consisted of blood. These TCRs come from a girl aged 5-17 years with multiple sclerosis.

The chain uses TRBV20-1 and TRBJ2-1; 8 nucleotides match TRBD2. Trimming took 0 bases from V and 7 from J; bases not matched to a gene: 14. The CDR3 spans 17 residues. In germline, CDR1 is DFQATT, CDR2 SNEGSKA (reference sequence). CDR3 residues: CSARDPQRGLGVNEQFF. The CDR3, as DNA: TGCAGTGCTAGAGATCCCCAGCGGGGGTTGGGAGTAAATGAGCAGTTCTTC.

The gene calls are TRBV12-3 or TRBV12-4 and TRBJ2-1; TRBD1 matches at 7 bases. J lost 3 bases, V lost 1 base, and 3 bases had no gene match. There are 15 residues in the CDR3. The CDR3: CASSLDQGVYNEQFF. In DNA form, the CDR3 reads TGTGCCAGCAGTTTAGACCAGGGGGTCTACAATGAGCAGTTCTTC.

This chain uses TRBV7-6 with TRBJ2-3, with a tentative D call TRBD2 (7 bases). Germline lookup yields CDR1 SGHVS and CDR2 FNYEAQ. There are 15 residues in the CDR3. V dropped 5 bases and J dropped 6 bases, with 18 bases sitting between them. The DNA of the CDR3 is TGTGCCAGCAGCCTCATGGGGGGGCCGGGGGATACGCAGTATTTT. It encodes CASSLMGGPGDTQYF.

For this clonotype: A much larger clone is a single base away; this may be a read error. The rearrangement uses TRBV7-8 and TRBJ1-2, with D possibly being TRBD1 (6 bases). CDR1 SGHVS and CDR2 FQNEAQ come from the germline V gene. The CDR3 contains 15 residues. The CDR3 region is CACSLFAGAEYGYTF. In DNA form, the CDR3 reads TGTGCCTGCAGCTTATTTGCGGGGGCCGAATATGGCTACACCTTC.

This rearrangement joins TRBV12-3 or TRBV12-4 to TRBJ1-2; D possibly corresponds to TRBD1 (5 bases). The CDR3 is made up of 13 amino acids. Deletions cut 7 bases from V and 5 bases from J, with 14 bases between. As DNA, the CDR3 is TGTGCCAGCACGAATCAGGGCGGTTATGGCTACACCTTC. Translating it yields CASTNQGGYGYTF.

This clonotype was detected only a few times. This sequence joins TRBV7-9 and TRBJ2-7; D remains unclear. From germline, CDR1 is SEHNR and CDR2 FQNEAQ (reference sequence). This CDR3 contains 16 residues. Trimming stripped 4 bases from V and 0 bases from J, with 16 bases between. CDR3 bases: TGTGCCAGCAGCTCCCCCGGACGGACGACCTCCTACGAGCAGTACTTC. Translation: CASSSPGRTTSYEQYF. The complete variable domain, with remaining parts taken from reference TRBV7-9 and TRBJ2-7, reads DTGVSQNPRHKITKRGQNVTFRCDPISEHNRLYWYRQTLGQGPEFLTYFQNEAQLEKSRLLSDRFSAERPKGSFSTLEIQRTEQGDSAMYLCASSSPGRTTSYEQYFGPGTRLTVT.

This chain uses TRBV6-6 with TRBJ1-1; D gene uncertain. The V gene lost 7 bases and the J gene lost 1 base, with 10 bases spanning the gap. The CDR3 is 13 residues long. The germline V gene has CDR1 MNHNY and CDR2 SVGAGI (reference sequence). The DNA for the CDR3 is TGTGCCAGCACCCTCGGGGAGAACACTGAAGCTTTCTTT. Protein sequence: CASTLGENTEAFF.

The genes are TRBV12-3 or TRBV12-4 and TRBJ2-6; 8 bases agree with TRBD1. CDR3 length: 17 residues. The J segment lost 1 base and the V segment lost 5 bases, leaving 7 bases of the junction unmatched. The CDR3 sequence is CASSPGQGKSGANVLTF. For the CDR3, the DNA is TGTGCCAGCAGTCCCGGACAGGGAAAGTCTGGGGCCAACGTCCTGACTTTC.

This clonotype was observed many times. This sequence joins TRBV12-3 or TRBV12-4 and TRBJ2-4, with D possibly TRBD1 on 5 matching bases. The CDR3 covers 20 residues. The ends were cut back, 6 bases at V and 0 bases at J, with 27 bases in the middle. The CDR3 sequence: CASSSPRDSSLWGAKNIQYF. CDR3 nucleotide sequence: TGTGCCAGCAGCTCCCCCCGTGACAGCTCCCTGTGGGGAGCCAAAAACATTCAGTACTTC.

This clonotype was seen only a few times. CDR3 in amino acids: CSAHMRGEAFF. The CDR3 DNA sequence: TGCAGTGCTCATATGAGGGGGGAAGCTTTCTTT. This chain uses TRBV20-1 with TRBJ1-1, with a weak D call TRBD1 (6 bases). This CDR3 is 11 amino acids long. V was cut by 5 bases and J by 8 bases, with 12 bases left in between. Germline loops: CDR1 DFQATT, CDR2 SNEGSKA (reference sequence).

This clonotype was seen more than once but under ten times. The chain joins TRBV9 to TRBJ1-2, with TRBD1 matching 11 bases. This CDR3 comprises 14 residues. CDR1 SGDLS and CDR2 YYNGEE come from the germline V gene. After removal of 4 bases from V and 8 bases from J, the junction contained 7 bases not matched to a gene. The CDR3 is CASSPGTGGWGYTF. The DNA of the CDR3 is TGTGCCAGCAGCCCTGGGACAGGGGGATGGGGCTACACCTTC.

V is TRBV20-1 and J is TRBJ2-1; D gene uncertain. The CDR3 covers 14 residues. The germline V gene has CDR1 DFQATT and CDR2 SNEGSKA (reference sequence). Trimming shortened V by 0 bases and J by 3 bases, and 9 bases separated the two germline ends. The CDR3 bases are TGCAGTGCTAGAGATCCGGCAGTCTACAATGAGCAGTTCTTC. Protein: CSARDPAVYNEQFF.

V gene TRBV13 combines with J gene TRBJ1-2; TRBD1 agrees at 9 bases. V was clipped by 3 bases and J by 2 bases; unmatched bases: 4. The CDR3 totals 15 residues. The germline CDR1 and CDR2 sequences are PRHDT and FYEKMQ (reference sequence). CDR3 in amino acids: CASSLGQGFNYGYTF. As DNA, the CDR3 is TGTGCCAGCAGCTTGGGACAGGGTTTCAACTATGGCTACACCTTC. The variable domain in full, completed from reference TRBV13 and TRBJ1-2, reads AAGVIQSPRHLIKEKRETATLKCYPIPRHDTVYWYQQGPGQDPQFLISFYEKMQSDKGSIPDRFSAQQFSDYHSELNMSSLELGDSALYFCASSLGQGFNYGYTFGSGTRLTVV.

This clonotype has a handful of counts. The chain joins TRBV12-3 or TRBV12-4 to TRBJ2-1, with a tentative D call TRBD2 (6 bases). Trimming left V 6 bases short and J 14 bases short, with 20 bases between. The CDR3 loop spans 13 amino acids. In DNA form, the CDR3 reads TGTGCCAGCAGATCCAACCTAGCGCTCGGAGAGTTCTTC. This encodes CASRSNLALGEFF.

This chain uses TRBV4-1 with TRBJ1-1; no definite D call. Germline V gene lookup returns CDR1 MGHRA and CDR2 YSYEKL. V lost 4 bases and J lost 3, with 12 bases in between. CDR3 length: 14 residues. The CDR3 region has the DNA TGCGCCAGCAGCCGTATAAGCGGGGACACTGAAGCTTTCTTT. Protein product: CASSRISGDTEAFF.

A few counts support this clonotype. The genes are TRBV28 and TRBJ1-1, with TRBD1 identical over 7 bases. Unmatched junction bases numbered 10, after V lost 10 bases and J lost 8 bases. Germline-derived CDR1 and CDR2 are MDHEN and SYDVKM. This CDR3 has 12 amino acids. This chain's CDR3 is CATRGVTGEAFF. The CDR3 region has the DNA TGTGCCACCAGGGGGGTTACAGGGGAAGCTTTCTTT.

J is TRBJ1-1 and V is TRBV7-6, with D possibly matching TRBD1 (5 bases). Germline V gene sequence: CDR1 SGHVS, CDR2 FNYEAQ. CDR3 length: 13 amino acids. V was shortened by 7 bases and J by 4 bases, with 13 bases between the two germline ends. CDR3: CASIGWGGTEAFF. The CDR3 DNA follows: TGTGCCAGCATTGGTTGGGGGGGCACTGAAGCTTTCTTT. Based on the CDR3 plus reference TRBV7-6 and TRBJ1-1, the full variable domain is GAGVSQSPRYKVTKRGQDVALRCDPISGHVSLYWYRQALGQGPEFLTYFNYEAQQDKSGLPNDRFSAERPEGSISTLTIQRTEQRDSAMYRCASIGWGGTEAFFGQGTRLTVV.

This rearrangement joins TRBV4-1 to TRBJ2-3, with D possibly TRBD2 on 6 matching bases. Trimming left V 4 bases short and J 4 bases short, with 18 bases between. The CDR3 is 16 amino acids. Germline CDR1 is MGHRA and CDR2 is YSYEKL. The CDR3 loop is CASSLRLVGVSDTQYF. CDR3 nucleotides: TGCGCCAGCAGCCTTCGACTAGTGGGGGTCTCAGATACGCAGTATTTT.

This clonotype was picked up a small number of times. The genes are TRBV5-1 and TRBJ2-7; weak D call: TRBD2 (5 bases). The germline CDR1 and CDR2 sequences are SGHRS and YFSETQ. The V and J ends lost 0 bases and 2 bases respectively, with 12 bases between them. The CDR3 consists of 15 residues. CDR3 coding DNA: TGCGCCAGCAGCTTGGTCGGGCGGGTCCCCTACGAGCAGTACTTC. Residues: CASSLVGRVPYEQYF.

V is TRBV7-2 and J is TRBJ1-2; D gene uncertain. Trimming left V 1 base short and J 5 bases short, with 5 bases between. The germline gives CDR1 SGHTA, CDR2 FQGNSA. This CDR3 comprises 12 residues. The CDR3 DNA is TGTGCCAGCAGCTTAGTAATGTATGGCTACACCTTC. The encoded protein is CASSLVMYGYTF.

CDR3 sequence (DNA): TGTGCCAGTAGTCATGGTCTACTGAGCTCCTACGAGCAGTACTTC. Translated, it gives CASSHGLLSSYEQYF. The chain couples TRBV19 to TRBJ2-7; D ambiguous. V was clipped by 5 bases and J by 0 bases, with 14 bases between them. The CDR3 length is 15 residues. Germline V gene data show CDR1 as LNHDA and CDR2 as SQIVND (reference sequence).